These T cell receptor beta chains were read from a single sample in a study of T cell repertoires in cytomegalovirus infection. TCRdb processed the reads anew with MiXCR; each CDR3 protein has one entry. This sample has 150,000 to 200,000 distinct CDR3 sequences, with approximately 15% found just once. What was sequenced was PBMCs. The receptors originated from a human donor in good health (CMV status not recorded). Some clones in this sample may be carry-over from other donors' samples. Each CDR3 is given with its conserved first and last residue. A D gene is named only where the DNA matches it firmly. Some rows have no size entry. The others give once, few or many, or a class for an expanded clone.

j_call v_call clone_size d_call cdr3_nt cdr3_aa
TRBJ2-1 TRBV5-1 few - TGCGCCAGCAGGATAGGGCCAGTCCCGGGGAATGAGCAGTTCTTC CASRIGPVPGNEQFF
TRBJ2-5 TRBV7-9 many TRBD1 TGTGCCAGCAGCAATCCCGACAGGGTACGCCGGACCCAGTACTTC CASSNPDRVRRTQYF
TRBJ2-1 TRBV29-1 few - TGCAGCTTTGCGTCCTACAATGAGCAGTTCTTC CSFASYNEQFF
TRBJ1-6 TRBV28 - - TGTGCCAGCAGTTTCTTGGGGGGCGAAAATTCACCCCTCCACTTT CASSFLGGENSPLHF
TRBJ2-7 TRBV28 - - TGTGCCAGCAGGAAAGACAGGCTACGGGCCTACGAGCAGTACTTC CASRKDRLRAYEQYF
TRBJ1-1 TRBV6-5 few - TGTGCCAGCAGCAGGACTCTCCCCACTGAAGCTTTCTTT CASSRTLPTEAFF
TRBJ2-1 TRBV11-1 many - TGTGCCAGCAGCCGACAGCGGAGCAGCTCCTACAATGAGCAGTTCTTC CASSRQRSSSYNEQFF
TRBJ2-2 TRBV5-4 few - TGTGCCAGCAGCTTGATGAAGGTTCCCCCCGGGGAGCTGTTTTTT CASSLMKVPPGELFF
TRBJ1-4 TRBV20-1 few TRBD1 TGCAGTGCTAGAGATCCCGGACAGGGGGATGAAAAACTGTTTTTT CSARDPGQGDEKLFF
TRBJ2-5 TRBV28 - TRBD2 TGTGCCAGCAGTCGCTCGACTAGCGGGAGGGGGGAGACCCAGTACTTC CASSRSTSGRGETQYF
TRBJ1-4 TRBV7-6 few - TGTGCCAGCAGCGGCCGGGTTGCCCTTGCAACTAATGAAAAACTGTTTTTT CASSGRVALATNEKLFF
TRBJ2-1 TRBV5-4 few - TGTGCCAGCAGCCAGACTAGTTTGAATGAGCAGTTCTTC CASSQTSLNEQFF
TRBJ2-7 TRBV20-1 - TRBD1 TGCAGTGCTAGAGGAGGGGGGACAGGGAACGGATTTGACGAGCAGTACTTC CSARGGGTGNGFDEQYF
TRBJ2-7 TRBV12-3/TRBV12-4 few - TGTGCCAGCAGTTTGGGGGGTGGGACAGCCTCCTACGAGCAGTACTTC CASSLGGGTASYEQYF
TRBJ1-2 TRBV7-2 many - TGTGCCAGCAGTATTAGACGGGCGGACTATGGCTACACCTTC CASSIRRADYGYTF
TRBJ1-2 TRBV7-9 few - TGTGCCAGCAGCTTAACGGACACTAACTATGGCTACACCTTC CASSLTDTNYGYTF
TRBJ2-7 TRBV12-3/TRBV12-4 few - TGTGCCAGTAAAGACAGGTCCTACGAGCAGTACTTC CASKDRSYEQYF
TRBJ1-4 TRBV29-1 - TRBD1 TGCAGCGTCCCCACAGGGGTCGGCGAAAAACTGTTTTTT CSVPTGVGEKLFF